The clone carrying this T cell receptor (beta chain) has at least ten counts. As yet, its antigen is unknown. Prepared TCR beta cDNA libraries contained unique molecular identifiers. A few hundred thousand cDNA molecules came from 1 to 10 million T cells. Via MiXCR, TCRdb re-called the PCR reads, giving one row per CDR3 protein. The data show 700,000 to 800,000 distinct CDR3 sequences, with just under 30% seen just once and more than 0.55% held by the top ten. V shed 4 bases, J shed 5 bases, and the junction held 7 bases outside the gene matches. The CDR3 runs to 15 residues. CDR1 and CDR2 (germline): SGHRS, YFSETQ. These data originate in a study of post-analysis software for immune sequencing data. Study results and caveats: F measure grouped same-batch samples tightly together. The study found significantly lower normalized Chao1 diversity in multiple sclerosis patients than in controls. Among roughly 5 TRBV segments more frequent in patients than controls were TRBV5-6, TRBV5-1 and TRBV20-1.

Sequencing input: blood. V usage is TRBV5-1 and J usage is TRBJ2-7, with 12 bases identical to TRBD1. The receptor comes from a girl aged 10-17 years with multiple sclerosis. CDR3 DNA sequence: TGCGCCAGCAGCCAGACGGGACAGGGGGCCCACGAGCAGTACTTC. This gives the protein CASSQTGQGAHEQYF.